This T cell receptor (beta chain) was documented in a study of T cells in Graves' hyperthyroidism and ophthalmopathy. Study outcomes and limitations: The model anticipated ophthalmopathy a median approximately six months pre-onset.

Trimming left V 0 bases short and J 3 bases short, with 9 bases between. The CDR3 runs 14 residues. CDR1 is SGHNT, CDR2 YYREEE, per germline (reference sequence). Amplification of TCR beta CDR3 regions used RNA as the template. HTBI primers were the set used in a first-round RT-PCR of the TCR CDR3. TCRdb re-called the multiplex PCR reads through MiXCR, storing one row per CDR3 protein. The table records a few hundred thousand distinct CDR3 sequences, approximately 13% of them present only once. This clonotype was seen only a few times. As yet, its antigen is unknown. Participants, patients aged 18 to 65, had newly diagnosed hyperthyroidism with a duration under 2 months.

The chain is built from TRBV5-4 and TRBJ1-2; D unresolved. The receptor was derived from a woman aged 30 to 39 with Graves' hyperthyroidism that later progressed to Graves' ophthalmopathy. The specimen was blood. The chain's CDR3 is CASSLAGGDYGYTF. The CDR3 DNA reads as TGTGCCAGCAGCTTGGCCGGCGGGGACTATGGCTACACCTTC.